This T cell receptor (beta chain) was profiled in a study of molecular identifiers for immune sequencing clone quantification (dated by TCRdb to between 2018 and 2020). Regarding the study in general: For a replicate experiment, RNA from roughly 20,000 or 100,000 naive CD8 T cells was divided into five aliquots, and four of the five aliquots were sequenced. CD8 T cells were used in a methods study to benchmark molecular-identifier clustering-based TCR repertoire sequencing (MIDCIRS) and TCR RNA copy counting. General conclusions and limits of the study: Identical TCR molecules sharing a barcode could cause highly expanded clone sizes to be underestimated. When barcode sub-clustering was omitted, TCR diversity was inflated by chimeric consensus sequences, with chimeras reaching as high as 47%. In CMV-specific effector cells, over 98% of molecules were held by clones above 20 RNA copies, whereas under 1% of molecules were held by such clones in naive cells. The naive libraries included spiked-in Jurkat TCR RNA (about ten copies' worth), and this Jurkat TCR RNA is not part of the donor repertoire. A single cell's worth of spiked-in Jurkat TCR RNA was reported detectable even among one million naive CD8 T cells. Modeling indicated approximately 3 TCR RNA copies recovered per cell, compared with about 10 by digital PCR, which implies a capture efficiency of 25% to 35%.

Naive CD8 T cell libraries were made from roughly 18,000 to 920,000 sorted cells using 10%, 30% or 50% of purified RNA. Naive CD8 T cells, defined as CD8+CD4-CCR7+CD45RA+, were FACS-sorted into RLT Plus buffer on a BD FACSAria II. To test detection sensitivity, Jurkat RNA equal to ten TCR copies was added to samples of about 20,000-1,000,000 naive CD8 T cells. Enrichment of CD8 T cells was done with RosetteSep CD8+ T Cell Enrichment Cocktail plus Ficoll-Paque, and ACK red cell lysis came afterward. V is pruned by 5 bases and J by 5 bases, leaving 11 bases of the junction without a gene match. The germline V gene specifies SGHAT as CDR1 and FQNNGV as CDR2. The CDR3 runs 15 amino acids, cysteine and phenylalanine included. Left in the record is the CDR3 DNA by itself, 45 bases read in frame from the first base. Library construction relied on PCR. The sequencing machine was a NextSeq 500. Bulk TCR libraries were generated as previously described, with the TCR primers listed in Table S5 used. The Qiagen AllPrep DNA/RNA kit was used to purify total RNA. Before any analysis, reads coming from multiple sequencing runs of the same library were combined into one pool. In the authors' own workflow: Reads were retained only if their TCR constant sequence matched exactly, and those retained reads were trimmed to 150 nt and grouped according to their 12-nt molecular barcodes. Reads within each barcode group were sub-clustered using a 15% Levenshtein threshold, and quality-weighted consensus sequences were constructed for each RNA molecule. Non-functional sequences were excluded, and lower-count sequences lying one edit away from another sequence were also excluded. Based on fitting two negative binomial distributions, any barcode sub-cluster with under 20% of the maximum read count was discarded. TCRdb cleaned the public reads at Q25 with fastp, built clones with MiXCR and kept in-frame beta chains. Each record represents a unique CDR3 protein, reported with the most common genes and DNA among its rows. The V and J calls and clone size are TCRdb's, not the authors'. The sample table contains under 800,000 distinct CDR3 sequences; only one count was recorded for about 25% of them. The ten largest clones represent about 0.81% of the sample.

A remark on this clonotype: Its cognate antigen has yet to be identified. No clone much larger than this one lies a single base away; base qualities are absent.

The sequenced material came from naive CD8+ T cells from blood, with Jurkat cell RNA spiked in. According to the study, the label for this sample's cell subset or site signals: FACS-sorted CD8+CD4-CCR7+CD45RA+ naive T cells. Recombination joined TRBV11-2 with TRBJ1-1; 7 nucleotides in the junction match TRBD1. The clonotype was recovered from a human donor in good health. Some libraries in this study had Jurkat cell RNA spiked in. The CDR3 protein: CASSTSQGGRTEAFF. The DNA reads as follows: TGTGCCAGCAGCACTTCCCAGGGGGGGAGGACTGAAGCTTTCTTT.